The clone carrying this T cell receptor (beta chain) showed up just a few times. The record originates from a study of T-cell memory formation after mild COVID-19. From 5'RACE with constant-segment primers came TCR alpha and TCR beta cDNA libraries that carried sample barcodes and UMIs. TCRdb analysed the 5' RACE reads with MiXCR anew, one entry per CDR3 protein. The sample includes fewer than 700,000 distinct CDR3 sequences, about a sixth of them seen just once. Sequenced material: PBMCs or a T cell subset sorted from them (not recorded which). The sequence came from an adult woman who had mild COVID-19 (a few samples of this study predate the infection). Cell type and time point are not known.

This CDR3 reads CSATSRQAPYEQYF. The CDR3 DNA reads as TGCAGTGCTACCTCCCGACAGGCCCCCTACGAGCAGTACTTC. V gene TRBV20-1 combines with J gene TRBJ2-7; tentative D call: TRBD1 (6 bases). V was cut by 4 bases and J by 2 bases, with 15 bases left in between. The CDR3 loop spans 14 amino acids. Germline CDR1 is DFQATT and CDR2 is SNEGSKA (reference sequence).